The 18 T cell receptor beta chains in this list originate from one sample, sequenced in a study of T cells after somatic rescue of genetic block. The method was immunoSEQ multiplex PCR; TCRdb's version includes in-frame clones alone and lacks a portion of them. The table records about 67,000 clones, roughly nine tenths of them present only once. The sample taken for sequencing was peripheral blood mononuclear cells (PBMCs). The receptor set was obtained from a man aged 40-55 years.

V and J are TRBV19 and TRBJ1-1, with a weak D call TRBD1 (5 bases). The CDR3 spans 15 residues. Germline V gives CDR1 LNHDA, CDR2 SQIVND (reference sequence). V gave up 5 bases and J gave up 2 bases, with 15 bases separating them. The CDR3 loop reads CASSPPRDLNTEAFF. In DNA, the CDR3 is TGTGCCAGTAGTCCACCCCGGGACCTTAACACTGAAGCTTTCTTT.

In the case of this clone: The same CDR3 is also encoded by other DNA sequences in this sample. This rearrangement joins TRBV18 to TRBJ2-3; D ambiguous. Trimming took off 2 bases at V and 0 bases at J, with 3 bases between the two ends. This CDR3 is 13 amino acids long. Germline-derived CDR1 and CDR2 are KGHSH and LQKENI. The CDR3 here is CASSPTSTDTQYF. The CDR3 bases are TGTGCCAGCTCACCAACTAGCACAGATACGCAGTATTTT. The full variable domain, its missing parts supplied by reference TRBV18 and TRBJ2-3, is NAGVMQNPRHLVRRRGQEARLRCSPMKGHSHVYWYRQLPEEGLKFMVYLQKENIIDESGMPKERFSAEFPKEGPSILRIQQVVRGDSAAYFCASSPTSTDTQYFGPGTRLTVL.

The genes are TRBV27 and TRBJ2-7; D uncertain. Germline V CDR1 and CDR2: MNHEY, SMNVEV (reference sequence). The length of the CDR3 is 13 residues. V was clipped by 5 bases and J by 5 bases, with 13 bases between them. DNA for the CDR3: TGTGCCAGCAGTCTGCTAAGAGAGGACGAGCAGTACTTC. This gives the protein CASSLLREDEQYF.

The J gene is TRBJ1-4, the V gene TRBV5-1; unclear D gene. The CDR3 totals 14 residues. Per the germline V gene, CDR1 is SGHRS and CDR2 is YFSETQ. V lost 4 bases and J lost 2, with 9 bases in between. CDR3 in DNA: TGCGCCAGCAGCCCTAGGCGGACTAATGAAAAACTGTTTTTT. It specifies CASSPRRTNEKLFF.

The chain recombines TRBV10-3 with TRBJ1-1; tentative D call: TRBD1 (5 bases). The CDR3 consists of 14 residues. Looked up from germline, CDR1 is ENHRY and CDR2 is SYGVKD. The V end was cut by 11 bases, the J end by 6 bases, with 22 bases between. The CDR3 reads CALRPMGPKSEAFF. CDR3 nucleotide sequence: TGTGCCCTTCGCCCGATGGGACCCAAGTCTGAAGCTTTCTTT.

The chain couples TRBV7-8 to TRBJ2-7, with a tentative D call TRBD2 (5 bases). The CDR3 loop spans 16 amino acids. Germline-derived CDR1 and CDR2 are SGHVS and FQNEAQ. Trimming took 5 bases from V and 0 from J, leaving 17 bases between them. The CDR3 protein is CASSPKERGSSYEQYF. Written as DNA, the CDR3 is TGTGCCAGCAGCCCCAAAGAACGGGGAAGCTCCTACGAGCAGTACTTC.

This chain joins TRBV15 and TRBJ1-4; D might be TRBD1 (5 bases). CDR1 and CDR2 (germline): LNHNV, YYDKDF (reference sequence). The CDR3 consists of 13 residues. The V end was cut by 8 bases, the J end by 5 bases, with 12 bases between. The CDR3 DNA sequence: TGTGCCACCTCCAGGGCCCGGAATGAAAAACTGTTTTTT. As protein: CATSRARNEKLFF.

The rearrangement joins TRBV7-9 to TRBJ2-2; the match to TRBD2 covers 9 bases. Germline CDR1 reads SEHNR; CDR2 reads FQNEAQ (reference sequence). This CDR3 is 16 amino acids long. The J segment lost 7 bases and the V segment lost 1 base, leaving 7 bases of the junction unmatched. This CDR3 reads CASSLVAGGPGGELFF. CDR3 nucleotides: TGTGCCAGCAGCTTAGTTGCGGGAGGGCCCGGCGGGGAGCTGTTTTTT.

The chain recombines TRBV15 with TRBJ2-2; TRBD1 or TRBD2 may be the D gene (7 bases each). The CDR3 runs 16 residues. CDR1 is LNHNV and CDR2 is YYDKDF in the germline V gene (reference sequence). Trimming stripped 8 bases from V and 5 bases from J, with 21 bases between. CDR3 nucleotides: TGTGCCACCTCTAACTGGGGAGGGGGCGGGACCGGGGAGCTGTTTTTT. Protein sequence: CATSNWGGGGTGELFF.

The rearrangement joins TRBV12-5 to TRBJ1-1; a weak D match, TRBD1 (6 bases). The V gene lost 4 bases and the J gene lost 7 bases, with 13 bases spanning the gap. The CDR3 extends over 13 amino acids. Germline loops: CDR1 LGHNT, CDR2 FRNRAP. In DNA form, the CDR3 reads TGTGCTAGTGGTTGGGGCAGGACAGATGAAGCTTTCTTT. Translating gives CASGWGRTDEAFF.

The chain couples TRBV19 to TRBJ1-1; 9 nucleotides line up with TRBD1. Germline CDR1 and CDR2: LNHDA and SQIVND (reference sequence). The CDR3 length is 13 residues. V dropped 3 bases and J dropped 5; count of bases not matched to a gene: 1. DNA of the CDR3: TGTGCCAGTAGTATTGACAGGGGGACTGAAGCTTTCTTT. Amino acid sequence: CASSIDRGTEAFF.

The CDR3 sequence is CSVEYGNYEQYF. The CDR3, as DNA: TGCAGCGTTGAATACGGGAACTACGAGCAGTACTTC. V and J are TRBV29-1 and TRBJ2-7; a weak D match, TRBD2 (5 bases). Germline loops: CDR1 SQVTM, CDR2 ANQGSEA. This CDR3 comprises 12 residues. V lost 2 bases and J lost 3, with 8 bases in between.

This CDR3 is CASSPGRNTGELFF. As DNA, the CDR3 is TGTGCCAGCAGCCCCGGGCGGAACACCGGGGAGCTGTTTTTT. J is TRBJ2-2 and V is TRBV6-4; D gene unclear. This CDR3 contains 14 residues. Germline V gives CDR1 MRHNA, CDR2 SNTAGT. The V and J ends lost 6 bases and 1 base respectively, with 9 bases between them.

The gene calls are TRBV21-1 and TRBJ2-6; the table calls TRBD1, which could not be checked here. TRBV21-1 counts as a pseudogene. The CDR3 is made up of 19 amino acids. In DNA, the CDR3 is TGTGCCAGCAGCACGAGCCGGGACAGGGCCCGCTCTGGGGCCAACGTCCTGACTTTC. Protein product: CASSTSRDRARSGANVLTF.

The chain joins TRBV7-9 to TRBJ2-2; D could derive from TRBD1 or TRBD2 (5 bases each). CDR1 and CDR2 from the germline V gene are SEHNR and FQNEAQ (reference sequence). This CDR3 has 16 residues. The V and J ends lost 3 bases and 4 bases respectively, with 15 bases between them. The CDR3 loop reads CASSFRRAGITGELFF. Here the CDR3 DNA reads TGTGCCAGCAGCTTCAGGCGGGCAGGGATCACCGGGGAGCTGTTTTTT. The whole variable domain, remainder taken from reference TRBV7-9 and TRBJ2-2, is DTGVSQNPRHKITKRGQNVTFRCDPISEHNRLYWYRQTLGQGPEFLTYFQNEAQLEKSRLLSDRFSAERPKGSFSTLEIQRTEQGDSAMYLCASSFRRAGITGELFFGEGSRLTVL.

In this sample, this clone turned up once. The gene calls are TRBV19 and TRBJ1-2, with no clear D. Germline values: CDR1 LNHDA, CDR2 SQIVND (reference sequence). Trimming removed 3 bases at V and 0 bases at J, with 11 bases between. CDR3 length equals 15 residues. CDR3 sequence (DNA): TGTGCCAGTAGTATCGTCGCGACATCTAACTATGGCTACACCTTC. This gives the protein CASSIVATSNYGYTF.

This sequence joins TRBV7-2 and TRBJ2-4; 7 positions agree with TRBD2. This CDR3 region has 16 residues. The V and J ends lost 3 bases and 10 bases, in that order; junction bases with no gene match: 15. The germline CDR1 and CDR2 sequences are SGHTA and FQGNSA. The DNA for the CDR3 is TGTGCCAGCAGCTTCACGTTGACGAGGGAGCGGGATATTCAGTACTTC. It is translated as CASSFTLTRERDIQYF.

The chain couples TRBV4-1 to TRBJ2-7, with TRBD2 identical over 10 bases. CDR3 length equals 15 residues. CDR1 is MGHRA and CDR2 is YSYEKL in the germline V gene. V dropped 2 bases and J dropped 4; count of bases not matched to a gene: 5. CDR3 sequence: CASSQRIAGGYEQYF. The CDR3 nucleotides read TGCGCCAGCAGCCAACGGATAGCGGGGGGTTACGAGCAGTACTTC.